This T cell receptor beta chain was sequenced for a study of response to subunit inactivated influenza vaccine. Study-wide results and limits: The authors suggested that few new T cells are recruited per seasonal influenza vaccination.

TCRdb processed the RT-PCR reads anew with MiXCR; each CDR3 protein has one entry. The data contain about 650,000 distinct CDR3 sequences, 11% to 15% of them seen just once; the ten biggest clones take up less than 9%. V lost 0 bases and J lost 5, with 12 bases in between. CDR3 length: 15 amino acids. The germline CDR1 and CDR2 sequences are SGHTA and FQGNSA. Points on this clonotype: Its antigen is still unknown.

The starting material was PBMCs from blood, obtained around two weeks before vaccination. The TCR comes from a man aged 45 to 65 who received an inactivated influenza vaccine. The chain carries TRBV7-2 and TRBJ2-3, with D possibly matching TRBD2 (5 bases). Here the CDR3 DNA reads TGTGCCAGCAGCTTAGCGGGAGTGAGTGGAGATACGCAGTATTTT. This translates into CASSLAGVSGDTQYF.